The count of the clone carrying this TCR beta chain is one. This entry belongs to a study of blood T cell repertoires in COVID-19. Recovered Cohort 3 donors showed two negative PCRs, clearance, or symptom resolution. Germline V CDR1 and CDR2: SGHTS, YDEGEE. CDR3 length: 14 amino acids. V shed 1 base and J shed 2 bases, with 9 bases lying between them. Assay used: immunoSEQ multiplex PCR; TCRdb lists only in-frame clones, some missing. The table records approximately 200,000 clones, about 85% of them present only once. The J gene is TRBJ1-2, the V gene TRBV5-8; TRBD1 is a possible D gene (6 bases). Source material: PBMCs or T cells enriched from blood (not recorded which). The source of this sequence is a man younger than 45 who had recovered from COVID-19. The CDR3 region is CASSLRDTNYGYTF. For the CDR3, the DNA is TGTGCCAGCAGCTTGCGGGACACCAACTATGGCTACACCTTC.